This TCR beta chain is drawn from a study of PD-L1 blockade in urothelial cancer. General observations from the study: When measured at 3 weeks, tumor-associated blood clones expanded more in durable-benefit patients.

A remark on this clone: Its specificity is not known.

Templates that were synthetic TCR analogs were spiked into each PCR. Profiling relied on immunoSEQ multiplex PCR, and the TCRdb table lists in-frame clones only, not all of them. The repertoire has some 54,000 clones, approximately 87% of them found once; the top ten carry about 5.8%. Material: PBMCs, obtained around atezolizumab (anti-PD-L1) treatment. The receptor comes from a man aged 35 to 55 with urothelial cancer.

As DNA, the CDR3 is TGTGCCAGCAGTAAAGCACAGGGGTTGACCGGGGAGCTGTTTTTT. It translates to CASSKAQGLTGELFF. V and J are TRBV27 and TRBJ2-2, with 7 positions matching TRBD1. Losses at the gene ends were 5 bases for V and 5 bases for J; bases not matched to a gene: 8. The V gene's germline CDR1 is MNHEY and CDR2 SMNVEV (reference sequence). CDR3 length: 15 amino acids.